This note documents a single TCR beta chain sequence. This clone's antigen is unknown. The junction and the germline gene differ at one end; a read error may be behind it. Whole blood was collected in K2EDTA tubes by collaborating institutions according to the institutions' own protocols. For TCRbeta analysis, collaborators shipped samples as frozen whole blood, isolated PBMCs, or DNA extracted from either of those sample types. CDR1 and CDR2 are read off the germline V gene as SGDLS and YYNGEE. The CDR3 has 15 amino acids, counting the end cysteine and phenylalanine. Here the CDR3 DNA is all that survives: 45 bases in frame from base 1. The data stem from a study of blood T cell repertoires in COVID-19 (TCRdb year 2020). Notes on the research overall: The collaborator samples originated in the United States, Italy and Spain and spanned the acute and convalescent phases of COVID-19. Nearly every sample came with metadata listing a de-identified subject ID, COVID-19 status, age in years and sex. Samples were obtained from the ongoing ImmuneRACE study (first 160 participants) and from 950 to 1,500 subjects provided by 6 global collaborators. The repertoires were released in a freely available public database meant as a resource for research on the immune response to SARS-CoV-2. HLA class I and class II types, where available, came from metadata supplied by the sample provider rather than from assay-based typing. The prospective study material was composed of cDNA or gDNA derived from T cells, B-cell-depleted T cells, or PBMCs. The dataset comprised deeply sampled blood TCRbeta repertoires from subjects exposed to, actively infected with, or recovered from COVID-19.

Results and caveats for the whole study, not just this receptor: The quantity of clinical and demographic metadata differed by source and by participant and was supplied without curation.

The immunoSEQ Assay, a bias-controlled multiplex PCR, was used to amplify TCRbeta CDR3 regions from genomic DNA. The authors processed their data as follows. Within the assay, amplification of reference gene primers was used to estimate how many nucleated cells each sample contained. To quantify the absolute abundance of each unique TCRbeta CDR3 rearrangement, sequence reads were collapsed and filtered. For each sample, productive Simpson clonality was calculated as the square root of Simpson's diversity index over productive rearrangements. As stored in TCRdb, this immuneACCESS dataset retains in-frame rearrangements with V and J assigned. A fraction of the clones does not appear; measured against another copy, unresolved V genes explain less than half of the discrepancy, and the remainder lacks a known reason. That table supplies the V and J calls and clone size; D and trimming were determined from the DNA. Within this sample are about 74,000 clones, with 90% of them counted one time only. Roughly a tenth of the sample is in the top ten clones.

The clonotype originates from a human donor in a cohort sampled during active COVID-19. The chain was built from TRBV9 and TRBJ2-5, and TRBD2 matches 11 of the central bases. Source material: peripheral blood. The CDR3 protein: CASSPLAGGIEAQYF. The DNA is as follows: TGTGCCAGCAGCCCCTTAGCGGGGGGGATAGAGGCCCAGTACTTC.